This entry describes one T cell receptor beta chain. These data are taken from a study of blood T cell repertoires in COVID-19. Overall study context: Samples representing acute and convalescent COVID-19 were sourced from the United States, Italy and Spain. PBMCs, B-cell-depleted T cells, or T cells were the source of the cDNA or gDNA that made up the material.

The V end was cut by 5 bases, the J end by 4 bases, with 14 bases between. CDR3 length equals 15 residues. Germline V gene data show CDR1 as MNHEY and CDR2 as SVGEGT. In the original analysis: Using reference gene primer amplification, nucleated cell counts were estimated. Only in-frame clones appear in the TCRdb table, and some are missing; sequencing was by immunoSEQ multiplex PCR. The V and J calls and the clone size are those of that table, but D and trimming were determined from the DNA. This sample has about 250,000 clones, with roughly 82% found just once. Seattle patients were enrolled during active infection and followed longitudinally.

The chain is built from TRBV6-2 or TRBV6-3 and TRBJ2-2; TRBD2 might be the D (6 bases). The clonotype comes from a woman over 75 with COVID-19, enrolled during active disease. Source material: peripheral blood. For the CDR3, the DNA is TGTGCCAGCAGTCGACTAGTAGTGGTCACCGGGGAGCTGTTTTTT. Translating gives CASSRLVVVTGELFF.